This entry lists 30 T cell receptor beta chains sequenced from one sample in a study of T cells in Graves' hyperthyroidism and ophthalmopathy. Researchers took RNA transcripts and amplified the TCR beta CDR3 regions from them. First-round RT-PCR of the TCR CDR3 relied on the HTBI primer set. TCRdb fed the multiplex PCR reads into MiXCR, producing one record per CDR3 protein. There are about 270,000 distinct CDR3 sequences in the sample; about 20% occur only once, and around 65% lies in the top ten. Sample: blood. The receptors shown here come from a man aged 30-40 years with Graves' ophthalmopathy.

V usage is TRBV2 and J usage is TRBJ1-5; a possible D gene is TRBD1 (5 bases). The CDR3 covers 14 residues. Per the germline V gene, CDR1 is SNHLY and CDR2 is FYNNEI. V shed 3 bases and J shed 4 bases, with 10 bases lying between them. The CDR3 DNA reads as TGTGCCAGCAGTGACAGGGCCGGTAATCAGCCCCAGCATTTT. It translates to CASSDRAGNQPQHF.

This clonotype was seen repeatedly, ten times or more. The rearrangement uses TRBV12-3 or TRBV12-4 and TRBJ2-7, with 9 nucleotides matching TRBD1. The length of the CDR3 is 16 residues. After removal of 4 bases from V and 4 bases from J, the junction contained 11 bases not matched to a gene. This CDR3 reads CASSWELQGAVYEQYF. As DNA, the CDR3 is TGTGCCAGCAGTTGGGAGTTACAGGGGGCCGTTTACGAGCAGTACTTC.

This clonotype came up a few times. V and J are TRBV10-3 and TRBJ2-1; a weak D match, TRBD1 (6 bases). V was cut by 5 bases and J by 4 bases, with 9 bases left in between. From germline, CDR1 is ENHRY and CDR2 SYGVKD. The CDR3 is 13 residues long. The CDR3 bases are TGTGCCATCAGTCGTGGACAGTACAATGAGCAGTTCTTC. Translation gives CAISRGQYNEQFF.

In DNA form, the CDR3 reads TGCGCCAGCAGTGACCGGCTAAAACGGGTGGGGGATGAGCAGTTCTTC. Encoded protein: CASSDRLKRVGDEQFF. The chain recombines TRBV10-2 with TRBJ2-1, with D perhaps TRBD1 or TRBD2 (5 bases each). The length of the CDR3 is 16 residues. From germline, CDR1 is WSHSY and CDR2 SAAADI. The V end was cut by 3 bases, the J end by 8 bases, with 20 bases between.

The table lists this clonotype with many counts. The gene calls are TRBV5-1 and TRBJ1-2; D possibly corresponds to TRBD1 (6 bases). In germline, CDR1 is SGHRS, CDR2 YFSETQ. The V end was cut by 0 bases, the J end by 5 bases, with 8 bases between. The CDR3 runs to 13 residues. As DNA, the CDR3 is TGCGCCAGCAGCTTGGAAGGACAGTATGGCTACACCTTC. Protein product: CASSLEGQYGYTF.

In this sample, this clonotype turned up a few times. The chain uses TRBV13 and TRBJ1-3; TRBD1 is a possible D gene (5 bases). Germline V gene data show CDR1 as PRHDT and CDR2 as FYEKMQ (reference sequence). The CDR3 runs 15 residues. The V gene lost 6 bases and the J gene lost 3 bases, with 15 bases spanning the gap. The CDR3 protein is CASRPRGFGGNTIYF. In DNA, the CDR3 is TGTGCCAGCAGGCCAAGGGGATTTGGTGGAAACACCATATATTTT.

V and J are TRBV6-1 and TRBJ1-5; 9 bases match TRBD1. The trim removed 5 bases at V and 8 bases at J, leaving 10 bases unmatched. CDR3 size: 15 residues. CDR1 and CDR2 (germline): MNHNS, SASEGT. DNA of the CDR3: TGTGCCAGCAGTTCCGGGACAGGGAATATGAAGCCCCAGCATTTT. This sequence encodes CASSSGTGNMKPQHF.

The chain joins TRBV7-3 to TRBJ1-5; D is unresolved. CDR1 SGHTA and CDR2 FQGTGA come from the germline V gene. Between the trimmed V and J ends, which lost 1 base and 5 bases, there was a span of 6 bases. This CDR3 is built from 13 residues. DNA for the CDR3: TGTGCCAGCAGCTTAAACCAGCATCAGCCCCAGCATTTT. Protein sequence: CASSLNQHQPQHF.

The J gene is TRBJ2-1, the V gene TRBV29-1; D possibly corresponds to TRBD1 (6 bases). Trimming removed 6 bases at V and 6 bases at J, with 12 bases between. Germline V gives CDR1 SQVTM, CDR2 ANQGSEA. CDR3 size: 12 residues. In nucleotides, the CDR3 is TGCAGCGTCCCCACAGGGAGCAATGAGCAGTTCTTC. Translated: CSVPTGSNEQFF.

The sample holds many counts of this clonotype. The chain is built from TRBV20-1 and TRBJ2-7; the D is unclear. The CDR3 spans 12 residues. V was trimmed by 6 bases and J by 6 bases, leaving 15 bases between them. Germline CDR1 reads DFQATT; CDR2 reads SNEGSKA (reference sequence). CDR3 nucleotides: TGCAGTGCCCTCCCGACCTTGGGCGAGCAGTACTTC. This translates into CSALPTLGEQYF.

Many counts were recorded for this clonotype. The rearrangement joins TRBV5-1 to TRBJ2-1, with 7 bases lining up with TRBD2. The CDR3 covers 15 residues. Trimming at V came to 4 bases and at J to 4 bases, leaving 8 bases not matched to a gene. Germline CDR1 SGHRS, CDR2 YFSETQ. CDR3 region: CASSPGGTYYNEQFF. The DNA for the CDR3 is TGCGCCAGCAGCCCCGGGGGGACCTATTACAATGAGCAGTTCTTC.

The chain uses TRBV6-1 and TRBJ1-1; D is undetermined. V shed 9 bases and J shed 5 bases, with 16 bases lying between them. The CDR3 covers 13 residues. CDR1 MNHNS and CDR2 SASEGT come from the germline V gene. CDR3 nucleotides: TGTGCCAGTTTGCGGGGAGGAGGGACTGAAGCTTTCTTT. This gives the protein CASLRGGGTEAFF.

This clonotype has at least ten counts. V gene TRBV11-3 combines with J gene TRBJ2-7, with D possibly being TRBD1 (6 bases). In germline, CDR1 is SGHNT, CDR2 YENEEA. This CDR3 has 15 residues. V was shortened by 1 base and J by 2 bases, with 12 bases between the two germline ends. This CDR3 reads CASSLVAGATYEQYF. CDR3 coding DNA: TGTGCCAGCAGCTTAGTCGCAGGGGCGACCTACGAGCAGTACTTC.

This clonotype has ten or more counts. The chain combines TRBV12-3 or TRBV12-4 with TRBJ1-1; D is unresolved. The germline V and J ends were trimmed by 6 bases and 1 base, with 12 bases remaining between them. The CDR3 spans 14 residues. CDR3 nucleotides: TGTGCCAGCAGGTCCTCCCTCGAGAACACTGAAGCTTTCTTT. Protein product: CASRSSLENTEAFF.

The J gene is TRBJ1-2, the V gene TRBV9, with TRBD1 matching 7 bases. Germline V gene lookup returns CDR1 SGDLS and CDR2 YYNGEE. The ends lost 0 bases at V and 4 bases at J; junction bases unmatched: 6. The CDR3 length is 15 residues. The CDR3 region has the DNA TGTGCCAGCAGCGTAGAAGACAGGGCCAGCTATGGCTACACCTTC. This translates into CASSVEDRASYGYTF.

This clonotype was seen repeatedly, ten times or more. This chain uses TRBV18 with TRBJ1-1; perhaps TRBD1 as D (6 bases). The CDR3 is 16 amino acids. From germline, CDR1 is KGHSH and CDR2 LQKENI. The V end was cut by 2 bases, the J end by 2 bases, with 15 bases between. For the CDR3, the DNA is TGTGCCAGCTCACCAGGTCCGGGACATTCAAACACTGAAGCTTTCTTT. Translation gives CASSPGPGHSNTEAFF.

This chain links TRBV6-1 with TRBJ2-7; TRBD1 is a possible D gene (7 bases). V was pared by 6 bases and J by 4 bases, with 16 bases between. Germline loops: CDR1 MNHNS, CDR2 SASEGT. This CDR3 is 14 amino acids long. CDR3: CASSGGHRGYEQYF. DNA for the CDR3: TGTGCCAGCAGCGGGGGCCACAGGGGTTACGAGCAGTACTTC.

This chain connects TRBV4-1 to TRBJ1-1, with D possibly matching TRBD1 (6 bases). This CDR3 has 14 amino acids. V lost 1 base and J 5 bases, leaving 11 bases between the germline ends. Germline CDR1 is MGHRA and CDR2 is YSYEKL. DNA of the CDR3: TGCGCCAGCAGCCAAGTCCGAACAGGGACTGAAGCTTTCTTT. Amino acid sequence: CASSQVRTGTEAFF.

This clonotype has at least ten counts. The chain's CDR3 is CASRQGGTNEKLFF. The CDR3 region has the DNA TGTGCCAGCAGGCAGGGGGGAACTAATGAAAAACTGTTTTTT. The chain combines TRBV6-1 with TRBJ1-4, with TRBD1 matching over 7 bases. The CDR3 is made up of 14 amino acids. In germline, CDR1 is MNHNS, CDR2 SASEGT. The V and J ends lost 6 bases and 1 base, in that order; junction bases with no gene match: 2.

This clonotype was found many times. The CDR3 is CASSKHGYEQYF. The DNA of the CDR3 is TGTGCCAGCAGCAAACACGGATACGAGCAGTACTTC. The chain couples TRBV28 to TRBJ2-7, with D unclear. The CDR3 has 12 residues. Germline V gene sequence: CDR1 MDHEN, CDR2 SYDVKM. Trimming cost V 6 bases and J 4 bases, with 10 bases left between them. Supplemented by reference TRBV28 and TRBJ2-7, the full variable domain reads DVKVTQSSRYLVKRTGEKVFLECVQDMDHENMFWYRQDPGLGLRLIYFSYDVKMKEKGDIPEGYSVSREKKERFSLILESASTNQTSMYLCASSKHGYEQYFGPGTRLTVT.

This clonotype was seen a few times. The chain is built from TRBV30 and TRBJ2-1; possibly TRBD2 for D (6 bases). This CDR3 spans 13 amino acids. Trimming took off 4 bases at V and 5 bases at J, with 12 bases between the two ends. Germline V gene lookup returns CDR1 GTSNPN and CDR2 SVGIG (reference sequence). CDR3 sequence (DNA): TGTGCCTGGAACCCCGGGGGACACAATGAGCAGTTCTTC. This gives the protein CAWNPGGHNEQFF.

This clonotype came up many times. The chain links TRBV7-3 to TRBJ2-1, with 8 positions matching TRBD1. Germline V CDR1 and CDR2: SGHTA, FQGTGA. J lost 0 bases, V lost 5 bases, and 6 bases had no gene match. The CDR3 totals 16 residues. The CDR3 is CASSPNGQGSYNEQFF. The CDR3 DNA is TGTGCCAGCAGCCCCAATGGACAGGGCTCCTACAATGAGCAGTTCTTC.

The J gene is TRBJ2-5, the V gene TRBV7-2; D is unresolved. This CDR3 is 14 amino acids long. CDR1 is SGHTA and CDR2 is FQGNSA in the germline V gene. Trimming took off 2 bases at V and 5 bases at J, with 12 bases between the two ends. CDR3 loop: CASSLTSAKETQYF. The CDR3 DNA reads as TGTGCCAGCAGCTTAACTTCTGCTAAGGAGACCCAGTACTTC. The whole variable domain, filled in from reference TRBV7-2 and TRBJ2-5, reads GAGVSQSPSNKVTEKGKDVELRCDPISGHTALYWYRQSLGQGLEFLIYFQGNSAPDKSGLPSDRFSAERTGGSVSTLTIQRTQQEDSAVYLCASSLTSAKETQYFGPGTRLLVL.

This clonotype occurred many times. This sequence joins TRBV20-1 and TRBJ2-7; D is unresolved. This CDR3 is built from 11 residues. Germline values: CDR1 DFQATT, CDR2 SNEGSKA (reference sequence). Trimming took 4 bases from V and 7 from J, leaving 11 bases between them. CDR3 in amino acids: CSATIHGEQYF. The DNA for the CDR3 is TGCAGTGCTACCATACACGGGGAGCAGTACTTC.

This clonotype appeared many times. This chain connects TRBV7-8 to TRBJ2-5, with D maybe TRBD1 (5 bases). V lost 4 bases to trimming and J lost 2 bases, with 17 bases between them. Germline V gene lookup returns CDR1 SGHVS and CDR2 FQNEAQ. CDR3 length equals 16 residues. This CDR3 is CASSSPETELQETQYF. CDR3 coding DNA: TGTGCCAGCAGCTCACCGGAGACAGAATTACAAGAGACCCAGTACTTC.

This clonotype showed up many times. V usage is TRBV7-8 and J usage is TRBJ1-2; 8 bases are shared with TRBD1. J was trimmed by 8 bases and V by 5 bases; bases with no gene match: 10. Germline CDR1 reads SGHVS; CDR2 reads FQNEAQ. CDR3 length equals 14 residues. The CDR3 region is CASSPDRGTWGYTF. DNA of the CDR3: TGTGCCAGCAGCCCCGACAGGGGTACCTGGGGCTACACCTTC.

The J gene is TRBJ1-1, the V gene TRBV3-1; 7 nucleotides align to TRBD1. J gave up 4 bases and V 5 bases, and 7 bases lay outside the gene matches. The CDR3 has 14 residues. CDR1 and CDR2 (germline): LGHDT, YNNKEL (reference sequence). The CDR3 is CASSSYRGATEAFF. CDR3 nucleotides: TGTGCCAGCAGCTCATACAGGGGTGCCACTGAAGCTTTCTTT.

The chain employs TRBV6-1 and TRBJ1-1, with 9 positions matching TRBD1. The CDR3 runs to 16 residues. In germline, CDR1 is MNHNS, CDR2 SASEGT. The J segment lost 3 bases and the V segment lost 6 bases, leaving 11 bases of the junction unmatched. The CDR3 DNA sequence: TGTGCCAGCAGACGTCCCGGGACAGGGTTGGACACTGAAGCTTTCTTT. Translated: CASRRPGTGLDTEAFF.

This clonotype showed up many times. This rearrangement joins TRBV7-3 to TRBJ1-1, with TRBD1 matching over 8 bases. Per germline, CDR1 SGHTA and CDR2 FQGTGA. The ends lost 3 bases at V and 1 base at J; junction bases unmatched: 1. There are 14 residues in the CDR3. The CDR3, as DNA: TGTGCCAGCAGCTTGGACAGGGAGAACACTGAAGCTTTCTTT. The encoded protein is CASSLDRENTEAFF.

Remarks on this clonotype: The junction departs from germline at one end; a sequencing error may be responsible. The V and J genes are TRBV7-9 and TRBJ1-2; 10 nucleotides line up with TRBD1. The CDR3 extends over 13 amino acids. Germline V CDR1 and CDR2: SEHNR, FQNEAQ (reference sequence). In DNA form, the CDR3 reads TGTGCCAGCAGGGGGACAGGGGCGGCTGGCCACACCTTC. Encoded protein: CASRGTGAAGHTF.